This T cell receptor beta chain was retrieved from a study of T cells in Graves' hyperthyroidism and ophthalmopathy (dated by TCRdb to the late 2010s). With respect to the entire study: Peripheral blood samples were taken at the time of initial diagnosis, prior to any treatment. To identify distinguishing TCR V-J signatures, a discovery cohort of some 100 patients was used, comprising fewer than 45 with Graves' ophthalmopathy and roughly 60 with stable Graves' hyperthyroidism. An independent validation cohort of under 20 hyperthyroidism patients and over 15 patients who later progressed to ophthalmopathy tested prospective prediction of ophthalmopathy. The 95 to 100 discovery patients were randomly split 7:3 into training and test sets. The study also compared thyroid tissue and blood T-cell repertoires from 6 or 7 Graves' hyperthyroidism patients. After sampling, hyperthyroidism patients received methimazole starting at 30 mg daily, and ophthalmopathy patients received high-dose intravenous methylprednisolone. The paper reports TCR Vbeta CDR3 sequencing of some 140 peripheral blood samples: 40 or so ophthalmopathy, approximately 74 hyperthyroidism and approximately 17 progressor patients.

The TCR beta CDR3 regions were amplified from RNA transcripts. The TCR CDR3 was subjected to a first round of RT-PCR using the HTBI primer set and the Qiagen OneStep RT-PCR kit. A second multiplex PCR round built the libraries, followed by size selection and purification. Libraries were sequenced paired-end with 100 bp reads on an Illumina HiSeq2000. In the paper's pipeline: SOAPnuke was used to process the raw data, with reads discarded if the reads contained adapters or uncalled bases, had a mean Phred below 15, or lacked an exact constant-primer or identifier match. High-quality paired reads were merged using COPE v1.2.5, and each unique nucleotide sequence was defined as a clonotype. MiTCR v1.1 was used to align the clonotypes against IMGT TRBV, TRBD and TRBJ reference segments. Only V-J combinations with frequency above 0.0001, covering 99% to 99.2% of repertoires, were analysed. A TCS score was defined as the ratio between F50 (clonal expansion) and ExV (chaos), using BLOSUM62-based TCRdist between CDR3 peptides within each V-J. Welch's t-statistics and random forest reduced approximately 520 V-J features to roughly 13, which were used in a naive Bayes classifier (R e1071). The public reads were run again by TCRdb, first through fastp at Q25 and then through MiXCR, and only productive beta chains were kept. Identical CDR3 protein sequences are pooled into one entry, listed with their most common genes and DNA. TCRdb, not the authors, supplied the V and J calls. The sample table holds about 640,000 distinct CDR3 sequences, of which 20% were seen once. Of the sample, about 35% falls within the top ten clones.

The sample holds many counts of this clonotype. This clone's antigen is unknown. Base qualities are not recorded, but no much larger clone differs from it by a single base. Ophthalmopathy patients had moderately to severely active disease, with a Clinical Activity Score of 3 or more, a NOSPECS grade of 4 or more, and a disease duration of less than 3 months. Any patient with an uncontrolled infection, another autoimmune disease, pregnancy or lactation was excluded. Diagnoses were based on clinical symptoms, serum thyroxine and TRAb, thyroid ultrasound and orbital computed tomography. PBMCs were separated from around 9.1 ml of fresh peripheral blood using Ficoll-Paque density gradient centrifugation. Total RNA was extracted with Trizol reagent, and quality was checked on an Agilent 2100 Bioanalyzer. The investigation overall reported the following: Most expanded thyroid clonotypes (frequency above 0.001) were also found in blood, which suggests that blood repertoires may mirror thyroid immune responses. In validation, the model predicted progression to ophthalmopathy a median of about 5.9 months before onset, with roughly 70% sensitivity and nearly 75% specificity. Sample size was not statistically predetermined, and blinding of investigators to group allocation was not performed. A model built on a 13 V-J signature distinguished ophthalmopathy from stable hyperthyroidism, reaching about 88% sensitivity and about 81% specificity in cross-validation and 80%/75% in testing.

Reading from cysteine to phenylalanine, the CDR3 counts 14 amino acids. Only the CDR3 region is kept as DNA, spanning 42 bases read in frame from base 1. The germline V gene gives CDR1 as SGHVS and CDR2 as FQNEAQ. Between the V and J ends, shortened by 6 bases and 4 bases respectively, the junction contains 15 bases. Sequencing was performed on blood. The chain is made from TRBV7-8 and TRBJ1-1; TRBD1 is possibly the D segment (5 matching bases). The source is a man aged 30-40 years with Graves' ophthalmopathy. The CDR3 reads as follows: CASRLSRGATEAFF. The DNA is TGTGCCAGCAGACTTAGCAGAGGGGCCACTGAAGCTTTCTTT.